The clone carrying this TCR beta chain was counted between two and nine times. The antigen is not known. The data belong to a study of vaccination and CD4 T cells after COVID-19. Turning to the study itself: Post-vaccination specimens were collected at a median of roughly 78 days following dose two (range 14 to 241).

V gave up 7 bases and J gave up 4 bases; unmatched junction bases: 6. This CDR3 spans 15 amino acids. Germline-derived CDR1 and CDR2 are SEHNR and FQNEAQ (reference sequence). Treatment of the sample: roughly 11-day PBMC culture with coronavirus spike peptide pools or control peptides (ViraFEST assay). With the Oncomine TCR Beta short-read assay, DNA from cultured CD4+ T cells was sequenced. Using the QIAamp micro DNA kit, genomic DNA was extracted from the CD4+ T cells that had been cultured. MiXCR was run by TCRdb on the PCR reads, yielding one entry per CDR3 protein. The sample has thousands of distinct CDR3 sequences; more than 60% are singletons.

This sequence was found in a human donor who had recovered from COVID-19. The source material was CD4+ T cells from blood, cultured in vitro. This sequence joins TRBV7-9 and TRBJ2-2; 10 bases align to TRBD2. CDR3 amino acids: CASMALAGATGELFF. DNA for the CDR3: TGTGCCAGCATGGCCCTAGCGGGAGCCACCGGGGAGCTGTTTTTT.